Presented here are 8 T cell receptor beta chains from one specimen sequenced in a study of blood T cell repertoires in COVID-19. Generated by immunoSEQ multiplex PCR, the TCRdb table keeps only in-frame clones and is missing some. The sample yields under 150,000 clones, about 80% seen once. The sequencing input was peripheral blood. Receptors originate from a human donor in a cohort sampled during active COVID-19.

This clone was seen more than once but under ten times. The chain has TRBV25-1 and TRBJ1-4, with D tentatively TRBD1 (6 bases). This CDR3 has 14 amino acids. Germline V gene lookup returns CDR1 MGHDK and CDR2 SYGVNS. Trimming cost V 6 bases and J 3 bases, with 11 bases left between them. CDR3 region: CASREDRPNEKLFF. CDR3 nucleotides: TGTGCCAGCAGGGAGGACAGACCTAATGAAAAACTGTTTTTT.

The chain is built from TRBV4-3 and TRBJ2-1, with a tentative D call TRBD1 (6 bases). The CDR3 contains 17 residues. Looked up from germline, CDR1 is LGHNA and CDR2 is YSLEER. Trimming removed 0 bases from V and 6 bases from J, with 18 bases in between. CDR3 region: CASSQDMDWTVSNEQFF. CDR3 sequence (DNA): TGCGCCAGCAGCCAAGATATGGATTGGACAGTTAGCAATGAGCAGTTCTTC.

This clone was seen once. The V and J genes are TRBV7-9 and TRBJ1-1; 7 bases line up with TRBD1. The CDR3 extends over 15 amino acids. The germline V gene has CDR1 SEHNR and CDR2 FQNEAQ (reference sequence). Trimming took 1 base from V and 3 from J; bases not matched to a gene: 5. The CDR3 DNA is TGTGCCAGCAGCTTAGGGTTTGACAGGGACACTGAAGCTTTCTTT. This gives the protein CASSLGFDRDTEAFF.

The gene calls are TRBV6-6 and TRBJ2-5; 8 nucleotides line up with TRBD2. J was trimmed by 4 bases and V by 7 bases; bases with no gene match: 8. Per germline, CDR1 MNHNY and CDR2 SVGAGI (reference sequence). CDR3 length: 14 residues. CDR3: CASNQAGEGETQYF. CDR3 coding DNA: TGTGCCAGCAATCAAGCGGGAGAGGGAGAGACCCAGTACTTC.

The chain recombines TRBV19 with TRBJ2-5; 7 bases agree with TRBD2. After removal of 1 base from V and 4 bases from J, the junction contained 6 bases not matched to a gene. CDR1 is LNHDA, CDR2 SQIVND, per germline (reference sequence). The CDR3 is 15 amino acids. CDR3 protein: CASSIAGGSGETQYF. The CDR3 bases are TGTGCCAGTAGTATAGCAGGCGGGAGCGGAGAGACCCAGTACTTC. The full variable domain, rest sourced from reference TRBV19 and TRBJ2-5, is DGGITQSPKYLFRKEGQNVTLSCEQNLNHDAMYWYRQDPGQGLRLIYYSQIVNDFQKGDIAEGYSVSREKKESFPLTVTSAQKNPTAFYLCASSIAGGSGETQYFGPGTRLLVL.

The gene calls are TRBV3-1 (or the pseudogene TRBV3-2) and TRBJ1-2, with a possible D match to TRBD1 (6 bases). Trimming cost V 4 bases and J 5 bases, with 23 bases left between them. Germline CDR1 reads LGHDT; CDR2 reads YNNKEL (reference sequence). The CDR3 runs to 17 residues. The CDR3 region has the DNA TGTGCCAGCAGCCTCTACTCTTACAGGGTTTACCCTTATGGCTACACCTTC. This encodes CASSLYSYRVYPYGYTF.

The J gene is TRBJ2-3, the V gene TRBV4-2; the match to TRBD2 covers 14 bases. Germline CDR1 reads LGHNA; CDR2 reads YNFKEQ. With V trimmed by 0 bases and J by 8 bases, 7 bases remained unmatched. The length of the CDR3 is 17 residues. The CDR3 loop is CASSQDGLAGGLGTQYF. CDR3 bases: TGTGCCAGCAGCCAAGACGGACTAGCGGGGGGCCTTGGTACGCAGTATTTT.

V and J are TRBV4-3 and TRBJ2-7, with TRBD1 matching over 9 bases. This CDR3 is built from 16 residues. The germline V gene encodes CDR1 LGHNA and CDR2 YSLEER. V gave up 0 bases and J gave up 7 bases; unmatched junction bases: 10. Written as DNA, the CDR3 is TGCGCCAGCAGCCAAGATGAGGGGACAGGGCTGTTTGAGCAGTACTTC. It encodes CASSQDEGTGLFEQYF.